Below, one TCR beta chain is given with its context. Its antigen has not been determined. No base qualities exist here, and no much larger clone lies one base off it. Profiling of TCR beta VDJ combinations and CDR3 sequences used genomic DNA as the template. An Illumina HiSeq 2000 was used for TCR repertoire sequencing. Regarding the original processing steps: TRBV/TRBJ rearrangement plots, CDR3 size and DJ length profiles, and Simpson's diversity index were used to evaluate the repertoires. The immunodominant clone was defined as the most abundant DNA sequence in deep sequencing data. CDR3 amino acid sequences were screened for sharing across subjects and were compared with published repertoires and the VDJdb database. TCRdb reprocessed the public reads (quality trimming at Q25 with fastp, clone calling with MiXCR) and kept in-frame beta chains. Rows are combined by CDR3 protein, so each entry shows the most common genes and DNA. TCRdb's processing, not the study's, gives the V and J calls here. Counted in this sample were 150,000 to 200,000 distinct CDR3 sequences; around 66% of them appeared once. About 45% of the sample lies in the top ten.

TCR repertoires of sorted CD4+ and CD8+ blood T cells from severe aplastic anemia patients and healthy subjects were deep-sequenced in the study. Ficoll-Paque density gradient centrifugation was used to isolate peripheral blood mononuclear cells. CD4+ and CD8+ T cells were sorted by FACS or magnetic beads before DNA extraction. The CDR3 starts with the cysteine, ends with the phenylalanine, and has 15 residues. Only the CDR3 part of the read is kept: 45 bases, read in frame from the first base. A distance of 10 bases separates the germline ends of V and J, which lose 5 bases and 0 bases respectively. The germline V gene provides CDR1 SGHTA and CDR2 FQGNSA. This sample is drawn from a study of CD8+CD57+ T cells in acquired aplastic anemia (dated by TCRdb to the late 2010s). Regarding the complete study: DNA extracted from sorted CD4+ and CD8+ cells had a mean of around 3 ug, with a range of 0.2 to 27.4 ug.

Study-wide conclusions, independent of this receptor: About 30 CD8+ CDR3 sequences were found to be shared between patients and controls, but these sequences appeared to be highly expressed in patients and within the immunodominant clones of the patients. Between patients and healthy controls, no significant difference in CD8+ Simpson's diversity was found (P=0.060).

Sequenced: sorted CD4+, CD8+, or CD8+CD57+ T cells (not recorded which) from PBMCs. This receptor chain uses TRBV7-2 and TRBJ2-2; no confident D gene assignment can be made. The clonotype comes from a human donor with severe aplastic anemia or a healthy control (not recorded which). The CDR3 reads as follows: CASSPQPTNTGELFF. Read as DNA, the sequence is TGTGCCAGCAGCCCCCAGCCGACGAACACCGGGGAGCTGTTTTTT.